Below, one TCR beta chain is given with its context. The repertoire was sequenced with immunoSEQ multiplex PCR; TCRdb's copy has only in-frame clones and lacks some. Of approximately 350,000 clones in the sample, around 66% were seen once. This record comes from a study of cytotoxic CD8 clonotypes in ibrutinib-treated CLL. Study overall: Complete response was seen in 2 patients and partial in approximately 25; around twelve progressed and about 15 stayed remitted after a median about six years.

Cryopreserved PBMCs provided around 2 micrograms of genomic DNA for the TCR beta libraries. Germline V gene sequence: CDR1 SGDLS, CDR2 YYNGEE. Trimming pared 4 bases from V and 0 bases from J, leaving 11 bases between. CDR3 size: 14 residues. The source of this sequence is a human donor with chronic lymphocytic leukemia. This specimen consisted of PBMCs, obtained after 36 months of ibrutinib treatment. This chain links TRBV9 with TRBJ2-7, with D uncertain. The CDR3 coding sequence is TGTGCCAGCAGCTTGACCTATAGCTCCTACGAGCAGTACTTC. As protein: CASSLTYSSYEQYF. The whole variable domain, filled in from reference TRBV9 and TRBJ2-7, reads DSGVTQTPKHLITATGQRVTLRCSPRSGDLSVYWYQQSLDQGLQFLIQYYNGEERAKGNILERFSAQQFPDLHSELNLSSLELGDSALYFCASSLTYSSYEQYFGPGTRLTVT.